This TCR beta chain was obtained from a study of T cell responses to AZD1222 COVID-19 vaccine. Note on this clone: Its antigen is not identified.

The germline gives CDR1 MNHNS, CDR2 SASEGT. The CDR3 length is 14 residues. V was pared by 3 bases and J by 6 bases, with 1 base of the junction left unmatched. Produced via immunoSEQ multiplex PCR; TCRdb's table is partial and in-frame only. The table includes approximately 110,000 clones, 80% to 90% detected once. Findings and caveats of the study: Most donors were white British, females outnumbered males, and clonal diversity was possibly underestimated. Vaccine-related CD4 TCRs covered spike, predominating at 160-218 and 743-854.

The TCR was taken from an adult who received the AZD1222 COVID-19 vaccine. The chain has TRBV6-1 and TRBJ2-1, with 11 bases lining up with TRBD1. The specimen was peripheral blood, collected 28 days after the second AZD1222 dose. CDR3 region: CASSEGQGGNEQFF. The DNA of the CDR3 is TGTGCCAGCAGTGAGGGACAGGGGGGCAATGAGCAGTTCTTC.